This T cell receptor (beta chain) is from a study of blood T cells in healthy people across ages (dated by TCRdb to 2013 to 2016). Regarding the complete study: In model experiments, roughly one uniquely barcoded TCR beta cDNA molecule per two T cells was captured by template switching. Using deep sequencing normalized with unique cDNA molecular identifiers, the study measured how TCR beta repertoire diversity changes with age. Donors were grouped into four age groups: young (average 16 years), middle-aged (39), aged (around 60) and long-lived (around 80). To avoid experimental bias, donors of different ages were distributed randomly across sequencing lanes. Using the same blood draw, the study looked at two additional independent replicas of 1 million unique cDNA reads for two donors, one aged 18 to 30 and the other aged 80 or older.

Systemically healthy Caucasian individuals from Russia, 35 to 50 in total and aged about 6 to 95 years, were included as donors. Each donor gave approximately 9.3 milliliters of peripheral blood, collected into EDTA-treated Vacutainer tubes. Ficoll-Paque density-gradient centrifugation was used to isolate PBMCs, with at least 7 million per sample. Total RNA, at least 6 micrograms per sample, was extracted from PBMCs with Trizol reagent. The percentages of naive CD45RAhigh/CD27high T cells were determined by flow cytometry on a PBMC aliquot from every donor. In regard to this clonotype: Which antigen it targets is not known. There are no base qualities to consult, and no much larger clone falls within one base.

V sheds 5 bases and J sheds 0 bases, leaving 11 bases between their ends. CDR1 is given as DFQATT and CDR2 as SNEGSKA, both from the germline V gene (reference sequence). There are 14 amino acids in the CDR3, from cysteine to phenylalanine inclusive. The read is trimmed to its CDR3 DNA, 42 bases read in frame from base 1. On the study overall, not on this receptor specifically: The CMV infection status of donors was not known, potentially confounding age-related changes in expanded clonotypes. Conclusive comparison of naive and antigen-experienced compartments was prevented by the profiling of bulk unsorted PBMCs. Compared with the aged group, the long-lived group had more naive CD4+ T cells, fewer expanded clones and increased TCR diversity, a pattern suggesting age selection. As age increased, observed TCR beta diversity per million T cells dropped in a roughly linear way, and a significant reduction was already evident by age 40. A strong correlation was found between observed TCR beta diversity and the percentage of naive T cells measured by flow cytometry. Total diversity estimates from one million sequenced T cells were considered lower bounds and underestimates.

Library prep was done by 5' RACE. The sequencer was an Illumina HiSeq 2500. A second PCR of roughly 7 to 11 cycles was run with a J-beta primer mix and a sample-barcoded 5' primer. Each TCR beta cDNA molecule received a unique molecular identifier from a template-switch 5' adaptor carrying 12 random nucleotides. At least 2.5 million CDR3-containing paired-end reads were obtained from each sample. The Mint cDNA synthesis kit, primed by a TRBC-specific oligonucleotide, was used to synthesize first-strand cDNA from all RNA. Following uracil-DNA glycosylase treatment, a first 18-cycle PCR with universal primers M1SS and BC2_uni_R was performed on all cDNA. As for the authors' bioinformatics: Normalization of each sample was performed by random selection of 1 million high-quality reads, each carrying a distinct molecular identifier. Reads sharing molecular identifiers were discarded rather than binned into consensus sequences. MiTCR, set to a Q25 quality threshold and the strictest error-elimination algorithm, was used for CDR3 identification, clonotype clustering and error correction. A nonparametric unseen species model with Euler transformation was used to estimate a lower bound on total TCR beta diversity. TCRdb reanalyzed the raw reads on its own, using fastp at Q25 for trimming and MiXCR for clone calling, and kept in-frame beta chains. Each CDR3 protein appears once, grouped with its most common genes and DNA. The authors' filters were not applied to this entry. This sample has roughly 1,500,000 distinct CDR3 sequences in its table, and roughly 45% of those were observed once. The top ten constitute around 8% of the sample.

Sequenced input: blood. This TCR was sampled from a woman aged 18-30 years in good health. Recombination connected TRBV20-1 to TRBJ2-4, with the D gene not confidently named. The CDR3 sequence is CSALDDPAKNIQYF. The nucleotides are TGCAGTGCTCTGGACGACCCAGCCAAAAACATTCAGTACTTC.